Here is one TCR beta chain with its context. The entry originates in a study of blood T cell repertoires in COVID-19. Study summary: The United States, Italy and Spain supplied acute and convalescent COVID-19 samples. PBMCs, B-cell-depleted T cells, or T cells provided the cDNA or gDNA that made up the material.

The data were produced by immunoSEQ multiplex PCR, yet TCRdb's version contains in-frame clones alone and is incomplete. Among a few hundred thousand clones, 89% were seen once, and the ten largest hold roughly 2.1%. The CDR3 is 12 residues long. The germline gives CDR1 SGHNT, CDR2 YENEEA. Deletions cut 0 bases from V and 7 bases from J, with 7 bases between. Sequenced sample: peripheral blood. This sequence joins TRBV11-3 and TRBJ2-7; D gene ambiguous. The source of this sequence is a man in his forties or fifties with acute or convalescent COVID-19. CDR3 region: CASSLDGREQYF. The DNA of the CDR3 is TGTGCCAGCAGCTTAGACGGTCGGGAGCAGTACTTC.